This T cell receptor (beta chain) is drawn from a study of T cells in localized non-small cell lung cancer. Produced via immunoSEQ multiplex PCR; TCRdb's table is partial and in-frame only. The table includes about 40,000 clones, approximately 81% detected once. Germline values: CDR1 SGHDT, CDR2 YYEEEE. Trimming took 2 bases from V and 7 from J, leaving 10 bases between them. The CDR3 spans 13 residues. The TCR originated in a male donor aged 60 or over with stage II lung adenocarcinoma. Source: peripheral blood mononuclear cells, taken before any cancer treatment. This sequence joins TRBV5-6 and TRBJ2-4, with D unclear. The CDR3 reads CASSLGLRNIQYF. DNA for the CDR3: TGTGCCAGCAGCTTAGGCCTGAGGAACATTCAGTACTTC.